The entry that follows covers one TCR beta chain sequence. CDR3 length: 14 amino acids. The germline V gene has CDR1 MDHEN and CDR2 SYDVKM. J lost 7 bases, V lost 5 bases, and 8 bases had no gene match. This entry is derived from a study of blood T cell repertoires in COVID-19. The wider study: Nucleic acid was either cDNA or gDNA, and it came from T cells, B-cell-depleted T cells, or PBMCs.

How the authors handled the data: Cell counts per sample came from amplifying reference gene primers. Libraries were prepared by immunoSEQ multiplex PCR; TCRdb keeps only in-frame clonotypes and omits some of them. For V, J and clone size, that table is used; D and trimming come from the DNA. There are tens of thousands of clones in the sample; 90% occur only once, and 5.5% to 7.5% lies in the top ten. This TCR derives from a man in his forties with acute or convalescent COVID-19. Sequenced input: peripheral blood. The chain has TRBV28 and TRBJ1-5; 7 bases fit TRBD1. CDR3 sequence (DNA): TGTGCCAGCAGTGTCCGACAGGGTCGACAGCCCCAGCATTTT. Residues: CASSVRQGRQPQHF.